One T cell receptor beta chain is described in this entry. No antigen is known for it. Per the germline V gene, CDR1 is SGHTA and CDR2 is FQGNSA. V was shortened by 4 bases and J by 3 bases, with 3 bases between the two germline ends. CDR3 size: 11 residues. The 5'RACE template-switching step produced TCR cDNA and added a universal primer site and UMIs. TCRdb used MiXCR to reprocess the 5' RACE reads, holding one entry per CDR3 protein. The table lists about 220,000 distinct CDR3 sequences, 3% to 4% of them singletons. This entry comes from a study of T cells after yellow fever vaccination. About the study: The fractions with low cell numbers were processed using SMART-Seq v4 Ultra Low Input. The study, taken as a whole, reports: Post-booster repertoires again held most primary-vaccination clones (just under 97% CD4, roughly 88% CD8). The presence of abundant clonotypes contaminating from the bulk population was possible in FACS-sorted repertoires.

The sequencing here drew on CD4+ T cells sorted from PBMCs, taken 10 days after the yellow fever booster vaccination. This receptor was taken from a man aged 18 to 35 who received the YFV17D yellow fever vaccine. This chain links TRBV7-2 with TRBJ1-1; D is ambiguous. The CDR3 region is CASSWDTEAFF. The CDR3 nucleotides read TGTGCCAGCAGCTGGGACACTGAAGCTTTCTTT.